This is a list of T cell receptor beta chains from one sample in a study of blood T cell repertoires in COVID-19. Clones were sequenced by immunoSEQ multiplex PCR, and TCRdb holds only the in-frame ones, with some missing. Here the sample spans 40,000 to 45,000 clones, roughly nine tenths being singletons. Material for sequencing was peripheral blood. The receptors were gathered from a man aged 60-69 years with acute or convalescent COVID-19. Each CDR3 is given with its conserved first and last residue.

j_call v_call cdr3_aa
TRBJ2-2 TRBV12-5 CASGPGTGRNGELFF
TRBJ2-7 TRBV5-1 CASSAGSTYEQYF
TRBJ1-1 TRBV2 CASHGQVGLTEAFF
TRBJ1-3 TRBV24-1 CATSRGNTIYF
TRBJ1-1 TRBV3-1/TRBV3-2 CASSQDQLTHTEAFF
TRBJ1-3 TRBV14 CASSQRKPTGNTIYF
TRBJ1-4 TRBV29-1 CSASRGGATNEKLFF
TRBJ2-7 TRBV21-1 CASSKRDFPTYEQYF
TRBJ1-3 TRBV10-3 CAISESGQRIGNTIYF
TRBJ2-6 TRBV6-1 CAIGTGDSGANVLTF
TRBJ2-3 TRBV27 CASSLRRNYRDRTDTQYF
TRBJ2-5 TRBV4-1 CASSLVGGETQYF
TRBJ1-1 TRBV16 CASSQTPLPATEAFF
TRBJ1-2 TRBV6-5 CASSPRGNYGYTF
TRBJ1-1 TRBV29-1 CSADGFGNTEAFF
TRBJ2-1 TRBV6-2/TRBV6-3 CASSARQSWVPQGAKEQFF
TRBJ1-1 TRBV5-4 CASSLGAGATYNTEAFF
TRBJ1-6 TRBV4-3 CASSQTEGVSPLHF
TRBJ1-4 TRBV5-1 CASSFSQGKDEKLFF
TRBJ2-7 TRBV19 CASSIEGYEQYF
TRBJ2-1 TRBV27 CASRIGGGAGNEQFF
TRBJ1-5 TRBV5-6 CASSSRAGRGPRQPQHF
TRBJ1-2 TRBV27 CASSLLDGTGGYTF
TRBJ2-3 TRBV27 CASSFTATDTQYF
TRBJ2-7 TRBV6-2/TRBV6-3 CASSYRDTRSSYEQYF
TRBJ1-1 TRBV24-1 CATSDGWNTEAFF
TRBJ1-1 TRBV18 CASSSLGGENTEAFF